These 24 T cell receptor beta chains originate from one sample sequenced in a study of T cells in Graves' hyperthyroidism and ophthalmopathy. RNA transcripts provided the source from which TCR beta CDR3 regions were amplified. A set of HTBI primers served as the primers for a first-round RT-PCR of the TCR CDR3. A single record per CDR3 protein comes from TCRdb applying MiXCR to the multiplex PCR reads. This sample carries 600,000 to 750,000 distinct CDR3 sequences, around 16% of them seen once, and the ten largest clones take roughly a sixth. The specimen sequenced was blood. The receptors were gathered from a man between 50 and 59 years old with Graves' hyperthyroidism.

The chain is built from TRBV4-1 and TRBJ1-5; D uncertain. V was shortened by 4 bases and J by 0 bases, with 7 bases between the two germline ends. Germline-derived CDR1 and CDR2 are MGHRA and YSYEKL. The CDR3 covers 14 residues. The CDR3, as DNA: TGCGCCAGCAGCCGGGTCTATAGCAATCAGCCCCAGCATTTT. Translated: CASSRVYSNQPQHF.

V is TRBV5-1 and J is TRBJ2-1; 7 positions match TRBD2. The CDR3 is 15 amino acids. V shed 1 base, J shed 4 bases, and the junction held 5 bases outside the gene matches. The germline V gene has CDR1 SGHRS and CDR2 YFSETQ. The CDR3 region is CASSLNREVYNEQFF. CDR3 in DNA: TGCGCCAGCAGCTTGAACCGGGAGGTGTACAATGAGCAGTTCTTC.

The chain couples TRBV28 to TRBJ2-5; D not certain. The length of the CDR3 is 9 residues. The V end was cut by 8 bases, the J end by 13 bases, with 11 bases between. Germline V lookup: CDR1 MDHEN, CDR2 SYDVKM. The CDR3 DNA reads TGTGCCAGCGGCAGCTTGAGGTACTTC. Translating gives CASGSLRYF.

This clonotype was seen ten or more times. The chain couples TRBV11-2 to TRBJ2-2; a possible D gene is TRBD2 (5 bases). The V end was cut by 3 bases, the J end by 5 bases, with 10 bases between. In germline, CDR1 is SGHAT, CDR2 FQNNGV. This CDR3 has 14 amino acids. The CDR3 protein is CASSLFERTGELFF. CDR3 sequence (DNA): TGTGCCAGCAGCTTGTTCGAGCGGACCGGGGAGCTGTTTTTT. The complete variable domain, with remaining parts taken from reference TRBV11-2 and TRBJ2-2, reads EAGVAQSPRYKIIEKRQSVAFWCNPISGHATLYWYQQILGQGPKLLIQFQNNGVVDDSQLPKDRFSAERLKGVDSTLKIQPAKLEDSAVYLCASSLFERTGELFFGEGSRLTVL.

This clonotype was observed at least ten times. The chain employs TRBV7-8 and TRBJ2-7; TRBD1 is a possible D gene (6 bases). The CDR3 sequence is 15 residues long. Germline lookup yields CDR1 SGHVS and CDR2 FQNEAQ. The germline V and J ends were trimmed by 1 base and 6 bases, with 16 bases remaining between them. The CDR3 DNA reads as TGTGCCAGCAGCTTAGGTACGACAGGCTTAGGCGAGCAGTACTTC. Translating it yields CASSLGTTGLGEQYF.

This chain links TRBV7-2 with TRBJ1-5; 12 bases align to TRBD1. The germline V gene has CDR1 SGHTA and CDR2 FQGNSA. After removal of 0 bases from V and 3 bases from J, the junction contained 9 bases not matched to a gene. The CDR3 is made up of 19 amino acids. The CDR3 region has the DNA TGTGCCAGCAGCTTAGCGTGGGGGACAGGGGGCCTAAACAATCAGCCCCAGCATTTT. Protein product: CASSLAWGTGGLNNQPQHF.

This clonotype came up many times. The rearrangement joins TRBV24-1 to TRBJ2-7; D is unresolved. Germline assignment: CDR1 KGHDR and CDR2 SFDVKD. There are 14 residues in the CDR3. Trimming cost V 4 bases and J 3 bases, with 12 bases left between them. The DNA of the CDR3 is TGTGCCACCAGTGACGGTGGGAAGAACTACGAGCAGTACTTC. Residues: CATSDGGKNYEQYF.

About this clonotype: A clone one base away is much larger, so this may be a read error. This chain joins TRBV7-2 and TRBJ1-3; D unclear. Looked up from germline, CDR1 is SGHTA and CDR2 is FQGNSA. The CDR3 runs to 13 residues. Written as DNA, the CDR3 is TGTGTCAGCAGCACGACTGGGGGAAACACCATATATTTT. Translation: CVSSTTGGNTIYF.

This clonotype appeared many times. The chain recombines TRBV9 with TRBJ1-3; no reliable D call. The V gene's germline CDR1 is SGDLS and CDR2 YYNGEE. The CDR3 totals 15 residues. V lost 0 bases, J lost 0 bases, and 7 bases lay in between. This CDR3 is CASSVALSSGNTIYF. CDR3 bases: TGTGCCAGCAGCGTAGCTCTCAGCTCTGGAAACACCATATATTTT.

The chain is built from TRBV9 and TRBJ1-2, with 8 bases aligning to TRBD1. Germline CDR1 is SGDLS and CDR2 is YYNGEE. Germline trimming cut 2 bases from V and 0 bases from J; bases unmatched to any gene: 9. CDR3 size: 17 residues. CDR3 in DNA: TGTGCCAGCAGCGTTAGTCGGGACAGGACAGCTAACTATGGCTACACCTTC. It is translated as CASSVSRDRTANYGYTF.

This clonotype was seen a handful of times. This rearrangement joins TRBV24-1 to TRBJ2-1; a possible D gene is TRBD1 (6 bases). The CDR3 runs to 16 residues. The germline gives CDR1 KGHDR, CDR2 SFDVKD. The V gene lost 4 bases and the J gene lost 1 base, with 13 bases spanning the gap. CDR3 DNA: TGTGCCACCAGTGACTCAGGGGTAGGGTCCTACAATGAGCAGTTCTTC. This gives the protein CATSDSGVGSYNEQFF.

Ten or more counts support this clonotype. V gene TRBV10-3 combines with J gene TRBJ2-3; D is possibly TRBD2 (7 bases). This CDR3 is 17 amino acids long. Germline V gives CDR1 ENHRY, CDR2 SYGVKD. Trimming cost V 6 bases and J 0 bases, with 19 bases left between them. Here the CDR3 DNA reads TGTGCCATCAGCCCGAGGGGGGGCGGGGGAAGCACAGATACGCAGTATTTT. Amino acid sequence: CAISPRGGGGSTDTQYF.

This clonotype showed up many times. This chain connects TRBV7-3 to TRBJ2-3, with 10 bases aligning to TRBD2. The CDR3 runs to 17 residues. Per germline, CDR1 SGHTA and CDR2 FQGTGA. Trimming took 2 bases from V and 3 from J; bases not matched to a gene: 8. The CDR3 DNA is TGTGCCAGCAGCTTATGGGCTAGCGGGAGCGGAACAGATACGCAGTATTTT. Encoded protein: CASSLWASGSGTDTQYF.

This clonotype was detected only a few times. The rearrangement joins TRBV6-1 to TRBJ1-5; D gene unclear. The CDR3 has 15 amino acids. V lost 7 bases, J lost 3 bases, and 16 bases lay in between. Per germline, CDR1 MNHNS and CDR2 SASEGT. The CDR3, as DNA: TGTGCCAGCATCCCCTGGGGAAGGGACAATCAGCCCCAGCATTTT. As protein: CASIPWGRDNQPQHF.

The chain uses TRBV4-3 and TRBJ1-6, with TRBD1 matching over 8 bases. Germline-derived CDR1 and CDR2 are LGHNA and YSLEER. This CDR3 contains 15 residues. After removal of 4 bases from V and 9 bases from J, the junction contained 8 bases not matched to a gene. As DNA, the CDR3 is TGCGCCAGCAGCCGAGACAGGGGAGGCGGTTCACCCCTCCACTTT. Amino acid sequence: CASSRDRGGGSPLHF.

The chain is built from TRBV20-1 and TRBJ2-5, with 8 bases that match TRBD2. This CDR3 is 16 amino acids long. V lost 3 bases and J lost 2; bases outside the gene matches: 11. Germline V gene data show CDR1 as DFQATT and CDR2 as SNEGSKA (reference sequence). This CDR3 reads CSASGGAEGIQETQYF. The CDR3 nucleotides read TGCAGTGCTAGCGGGGGGGCGGAGGGGATACAAGAGACCCAGTACTTC.

This clonotype was counted at least ten times. J is TRBJ2-1 and V is TRBV4-1; 8 bases line up with TRBD2. Germline CDR1 is MGHRA and CDR2 is YSYEKL. The CDR3 runs to 15 residues. V lost 6 bases and J lost 7; bases outside the gene matches: 11. CDR3 loop: CASRRVRGRQNEQFF. The CDR3 DNA reads TGCGCCAGCAGAAGGGTACGCGGGAGGCAGAATGAGCAGTTCTTC.

The rearrangement uses TRBV2 and TRBJ1-1, with a possible D match to TRBD1 (5 bases). The V and J ends lost 7 bases and 2 bases respectively, with 14 bases between them. The germline gives CDR1 SNHLY, CDR2 FYNNEI. The CDR3 extends over 14 amino acids. The chain's CDR3 is CASIFGHGNTEAFF. The CDR3 bases are TGTGCCAGCATTTTCGGACACGGTAACACTGAAGCTTTCTTT.

This clonotype was detected many times. V gene TRBV28 combines with J gene TRBJ2-5, with 8 bases identical to TRBD1. The CDR3 has 13 residues. After removal of 6 bases from V and 7 bases from J, the junction contained 7 bases not matched to a gene. Germline CDR1 and CDR2: MDHEN and SYDVKM. CDR3: CASSPGQGTTQYF. In DNA, the CDR3 is TGTGCCAGCAGCCCCGGACAGGGTACGACCCAGTACTTC.

As for this clonotype: A much larger clone lies a single base off, so this may be a read error. The V and J genes are TRBV11-2 and TRBJ2-3; 10 bases line up with TRBD2. The V segment lost 5 bases and the J segment 4 bases; nucleotides outside the gene matches: 9. The CDR3 length is 16 residues. CDR1 is SGHAT, CDR2 FQNNGV, per germline. CDR3 in DNA: TGTGCCAGCAGCCTCATAGCGGGAGGAATCGCAGATACGCAGTATTTT. It codes for CASSLIAGGIADTQYF.

This clonotype was counted at least ten times. The CDR3 DNA follows: TGTGCCAGCAGTTTGAGGGACAGAACTAGCAATCAGCCCCAGCATTTT. Protein sequence: CASSLRDRTSNQPQHF. V gene TRBV12-3 or TRBV12-4 combines with J gene TRBJ1-5, with 7 bases identical to TRBD1. V was clipped by 3 bases and J by 0 bases; unmatched bases: 5. The CDR3 is 16 amino acids.

This clonotype occurred a few times. The chain recombines TRBV5-5 with TRBJ2-5; 9 nucleotides align to TRBD1. V shed 1 base and J 1 base; nucleotides not matched to a gene: 5. Germline CDR1 is SGHKS and CDR2 is YYEKEE (reference sequence). The CDR3 runs 16 residues. DNA for the CDR3: TGTGCCAGCAGCTTGTTGGGACAGGGAGCCCAAGAGACCCAGTACTTC. It is translated as CASSLLGQGAQETQYF.

The chain uses TRBV3-1 and TRBJ1-1; tentative D call: TRBD1 (6 bases). CDR1 is LGHDT and CDR2 is YNNKEL in the germline V gene (reference sequence). This CDR3 is 14 amino acids long. V was shortened by 2 bases and J by 6 bases, with 13 bases between the two germline ends. CDR3 amino acids: CASSQRQESAEAFF. CDR3 DNA: TGTGCCAGCAGCCAAAGACAGGAGTCGGCTGAAGCTTTCTTT.

As to this clonotype: A much larger clone differs from this one at a single base, so this may be a read error. The chain carries TRBV9 and TRBJ2-2; D is ambiguous. This CDR3 has 15 residues. Germline assignment: CDR1 SGDLS and CDR2 YYNGEE. V lost 0 bases to trimming and J lost 4 bases, with 10 bases between them. The CDR3 nucleotides are TGTGCCAGCAGCGTAGGGTCCGCTGGCACCGGGGAGCTGTTTTTT. Translating gives CASSVGSAGTGELFF.